One TCR beta chain is described in this entry. Its specific antigen is unknown. There are no base qualities to consult, and no much larger clone falls within one base. The treatment or condition label corresponds to: roughly 18 received Ad26.COV2.S at low or high dose, single or two shots; about 5 received placebo; per-sample allocation not given. Repertoires of vaccine and placebo recipients were sequenced from samples collected on day 63 after the first injection. Cohort 1b enrolled about two dozen adults aged 18-55 years at a single site in Boston, USA, between 29 July and 7 August 2020. Ad26.COV2.S was a replication-incompetent adenovirus type 26 vector expressing a prefusion-stabilized SARS-CoV-2 spike protein from the original Wuhan strain. The sample belongs to a study of Ad26.COV2.S vaccination and SARS-CoV-2 variants (dated by TCRdb to the early 2020s). Study-level background: Donors in the vaccine arm were drawn from COV1001, a phase I-IIa trial of Ad26.COV2.S in healthy adults that was multicentre, randomized, double-blind and placebo-controlled. Ad26.COV2.S was administered intramuscularly at 5 x 10^10 or 1 x 10^11 viral particles, either as a single shot or as two shots given 56 days apart. TCRbeta repertoire sequencing served as the tool for gauging how specific and how broad the SARS-CoV-2-reactive T cell receptors were following Ad26.COV2.S vaccination. A total of approximately 30 samples were included in the TCR-sequenced set, comprising around 19 Ad26.COV2.S vaccine recipients, 5 placebo recipients and 8 SARS-CoV-2 convalescent individuals. Participants in the trial were split at random into five groups of five each, receiving low-dose or high-dose Ad26.COV2.S once or twice, or else placebo on both occasions. Investigators did not know the trial group allocation while performing experiments and assessing outcomes. What the study reported, not specific to this receptor: The study was not powered for comparison of responses between vaccine doses or regimens. Compared with placebo recipients, Ad26.COV2.S recipients showed higher spike-specific TCR breadth (P = 0.0014). Comparable non-spike TCR breadth was observed between vaccine and placebo recipients, consistent with only spike being contained in the vaccine. Substantial breadth of spike-specific CD8+ and CD4+ T cell responses was reported after vaccination. It was noted by the authors that total T cell responses may have been underestimated by the TCR breadth and depth analyses.

TCRbeta CDR3 regions were sequenced with the immunoSEQ Assay. After extraction, genomic DNA underwent amplification by bias-controlled multiplex PCR, followed by high-throughput sequencing. Per the authors' processing: To quantify the absolute abundance of every unique TCRbeta CDR3 region, sequences were collapsed and filtered. T cell fraction was estimated by normalizing TCRbeta template counts to usable DNA, with usable DNA measured through amplification of reference genes found in all nucleated cells. Repertoire TCRs were annotated as SARS-CoV-2-specific when V gene, CDR3 amino acid sequence and J gene were exactly matched to a known reactive TCR set. The reference SARS-CoV-2 TCR set was obtained from MIRA and was filtered for enrichment in COVID-19-positive ImmuneCODE repertoires, whereby public or cross-reactive TCRs were removed. Using the MIRA antigens, annotated TCRs were further analysed by specific ORF or by position within an ORF. Breadth was defined as annotated unique rearrangements over total unique productive rearrangements; depth was the summed frequency of those rearrangements. Two-sided Wilcoxon rank-sum tests were applied when comparing TCR breadth between groups. TCRdb took this table from immuneACCESS and kept in-frame rearrangements with V and J called. Such tables lack part of the clones; where checked against another copy, unresolved V genes explain under half of the gap, and the rest is unexplained. The DNA gave D and trimming, while V, J and clone size come from that table. The sample contains more than 300,000 clones, 70% to 90% of them found a single time. The ten largest clones add up to around 10% of the sample.

The germline V gene encodes CDR1 SGDLS and CDR2 YYNGEE. At the junction V is shortened by 4 bases and J by 5 bases, with 18 bases in between. The CDR3 runs 15 residues from the cysteine to the phenylalanine. Only the CDR3 region is kept as DNA, spanning 45 bases read in frame from base 1. This receptor chain uses TRBV9 and TRBJ1-1, and TRBD1 may be the D gene, going by 6 matching bases. The sample here was peripheral blood, taken in a trial of Ad26.COV2.S vaccine versus placebo. The clonotype was recovered from a person aged 18-65 years who received the Ad26.COV2.S COVID-19 vaccine or a placebo. The CDR3 loop reads CASSPLGGRGTEAFF. The DNA is as follows: TGTGCCAGCAGCCCCCTAGGGGGGCGCGGGACTGAAGCTTTCTTT.